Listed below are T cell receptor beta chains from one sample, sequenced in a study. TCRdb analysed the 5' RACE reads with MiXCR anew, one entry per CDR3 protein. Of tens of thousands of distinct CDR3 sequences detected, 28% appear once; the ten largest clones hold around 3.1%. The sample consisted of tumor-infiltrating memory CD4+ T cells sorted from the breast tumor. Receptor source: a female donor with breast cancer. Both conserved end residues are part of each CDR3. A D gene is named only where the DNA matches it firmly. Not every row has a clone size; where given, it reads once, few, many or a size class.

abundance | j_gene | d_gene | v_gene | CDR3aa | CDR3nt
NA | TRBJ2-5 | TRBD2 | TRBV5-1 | CARQESSGSQTQYF | TGCGCCAGGCAAGAGAGTAGCGGGAGCCAGACCCAGTACTTC
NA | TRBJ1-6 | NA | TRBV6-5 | CASSYSSIGEGYNSPLHF | TGTGCCAGCAGTTACTCGAGTATAGGGGAGGGCTATAATTCACCCCTCCACTTT
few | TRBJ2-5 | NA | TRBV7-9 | CASSPTETGTQYF | TGTGCCAGCAGCCCTACTGAGACGGGGACCCAGTACTTC
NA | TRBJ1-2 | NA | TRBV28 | CASSRTQGTGYTF | TGTGCCAGCAGTCGTACACAGGGAACTGGCTACACCTTC
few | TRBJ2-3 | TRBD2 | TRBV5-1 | CASSLRAGVSDTQYF | TGCGCCAGCAGCTTGCGAGCGGGAGTTTCAGATACGCAGTATTTT
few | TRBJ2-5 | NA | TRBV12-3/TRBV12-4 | CASSQGTGAGTQYF | TGTGCCAGCAGCCAAGGCACGGGGGCAGGGACCCAGTACTTC
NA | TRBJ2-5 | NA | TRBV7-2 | CASSRSRGQETQYF | TGTGCCAGCAGCCGCAGTCGGGGCCAAGAGACCCAGTACTTC
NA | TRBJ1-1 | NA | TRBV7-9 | CSSSILQGTEAFF | TGTTCCAGCAGCATTCTACAGGGCACTGAAGCTTTCTTT
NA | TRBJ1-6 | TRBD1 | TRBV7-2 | CASSTRGQAVRGSPLHF | TGTGCCAGCAGCACAAGGGGACAGGCCGTCCGAGGTTCACCCCTCCACTTT
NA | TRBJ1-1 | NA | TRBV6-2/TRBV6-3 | CATKGQGWDTEAFF | TGTGCCACCAAGGGACAAGGGTGGGACACTGAAGCTTTCTTT
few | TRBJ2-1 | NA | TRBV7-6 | CASSLAASGDEQFF | TGTGCCAGCAGCTTAGCGGCTAGTGGGGATGAGCAGTTCTTC
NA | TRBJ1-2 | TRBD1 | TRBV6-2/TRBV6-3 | CASRGTVSYGYTF | TGTGCCAGTCGCGGGACAGTGAGCTATGGCTACACCTTC
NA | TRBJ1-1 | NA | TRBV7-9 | CASSLVGPTVNTEAFF | TGTGCCAGCAGCTTAGTTGGTCCGACAGTGAACACTGAAGCTTTCTTT
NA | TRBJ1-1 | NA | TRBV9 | CASSLGSQGSTEAFF | TGTGCCAGCAGCTTAGGGTCCCAGGGGAGCACTGAAGCTTTCTTT
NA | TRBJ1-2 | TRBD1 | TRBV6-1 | CASSEYGRTGGYTF | TGTGCCAGCAGTGAATACGGGAGGACAGGAGGCTACACCTTC
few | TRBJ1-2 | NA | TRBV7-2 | CASSLAGSDGYTF | TGTGCCAGCAGCTTAGCAGGGTCGGATGGCTACACCTTC
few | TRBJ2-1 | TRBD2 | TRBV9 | CASSVGGSGRIEQFF | TGTGCCAGCAGCGTAGGAGGTAGCGGGAGAATAGAGCAGTTCTTC
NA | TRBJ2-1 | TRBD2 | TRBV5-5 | CASSLGLAASYNEQFF | TGTGCCAGCAGCTTAGGACTAGCGGCATCCTACAATGAGCAGTTCTTC
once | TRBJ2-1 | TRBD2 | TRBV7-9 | CASSLEGRGKYNEQFF | TGTGCCAGCAGCTTAGAGGGGCGGGGGAAATACAATGAGCAGTTCTTC
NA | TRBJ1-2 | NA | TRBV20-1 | CSAIGSDYGYTF | TGCAGTGCCATAGGATCAGATTATGGCTACACCTTC
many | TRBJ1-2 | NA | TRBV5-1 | CASSLNLGVYGYTF | TGCGCCAGCAGTCTTAATCTGGGGGTCTATGGCTACACCTTC
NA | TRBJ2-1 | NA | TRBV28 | CASTKQLSDEQFF | TGTGCCAGCACCAAACAGTTATCGGATGAGCAGTTCTTC
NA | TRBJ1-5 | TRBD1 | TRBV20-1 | CSAISDRVIGSSNQPQHF | TGCAGTGCTATCAGCGACAGGGTCATTGGATCTAGCAATCAGCCCCAGCATTTT
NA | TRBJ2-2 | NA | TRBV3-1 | CASSQDPRTGGELFF | TGTGCCAGCAGCCAAGACCCCCGGACTGGCGGGGAGCTGTTTTTT
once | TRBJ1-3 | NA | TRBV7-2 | CASISYGGSGNTIYF | TGTGCCAGCATCTCCTACGGGGGAAGTGGAAACACCATATATTTT
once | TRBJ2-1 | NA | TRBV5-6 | CASSLVRLNNEQFF | TGTGCCAGCAGCTTGGTTCGGCTAAACAATGAGCAGTTCTTC
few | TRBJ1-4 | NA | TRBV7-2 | CASSLTASFNEKLFF | TGTGCCAGCAGCTTAACGGCTAGCTTTAATGAAAAACTGTTTTTT
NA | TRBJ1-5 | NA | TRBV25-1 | CASSDRANQPQHF | TGTGCCAGCAGTGACAGGGCGAACCAGCCCCAGCATTTT
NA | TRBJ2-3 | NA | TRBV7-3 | CANLDGADTQYF | TGTGCCAACCTCGACGGCGCAGATACGCAGTATTTT
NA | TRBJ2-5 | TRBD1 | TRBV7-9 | CASSFSGQGAAGQYF | TGTGCCAGCAGCTTTTCCGGACAGGGGGCGGCGGGCCAGTACTTC
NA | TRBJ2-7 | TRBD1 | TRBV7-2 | CASSLSTGGTYEQYF | TGTGCCAGCAGCCTATCGACAGGGGGGACCTACGAGCAGTACTTC
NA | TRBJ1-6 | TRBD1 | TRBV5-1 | CASSLVQGKNSPLHF | TGCGCCAGCAGCTTGGTACAGGGGAAGAATTCACCCCTCCACTTT
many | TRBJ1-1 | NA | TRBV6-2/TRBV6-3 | CASTIKVRGTEAFF | TGTGCCAGCACCATTAAGGTGAGAGGGACTGAAGCTTTCTTT
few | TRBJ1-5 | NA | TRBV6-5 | CASSRAATQPQHF | TGTGCCAGCAGTAGGGCAGCAACTCAGCCCCAGCATTTT
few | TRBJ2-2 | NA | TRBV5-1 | CASSWGSRRNTGELFF | TGCGCCAGCAGCTGGGGGTCCCGGAGGAACACCGGGGAGCTGTTTTTT
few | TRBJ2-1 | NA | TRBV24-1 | CATSDPGGGRNNEQFF | TGTGCCACCAGTGACCCCGGGGGTGGGAGAAACAATGAGCAGTTCTTC
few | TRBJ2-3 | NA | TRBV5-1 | CASSLSRGGTDTQYF | TGCGCCAGCAGCTTGAGCAGGGGGGGCACAGATACGCAGTATTTT
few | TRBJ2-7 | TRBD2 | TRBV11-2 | CASSPKGLAHEQYF | TGTGCCAGCAGCCCAAAAGGACTAGCCCACGAGCAGTACTTC
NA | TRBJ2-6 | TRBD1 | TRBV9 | CASSVTGTGTGANVLTF | TGTGCCAGCAGCGTCACGGGGACAGGGACCGGGGCCAACGTCCTGACTTTC
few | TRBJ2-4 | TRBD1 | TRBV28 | CASSPNRRGSGAKNIQYF | TGTGCCAGCAGTCCAAACCGCAGGGGGAGTGGGGCCAAAAACATTCAGTACTTC
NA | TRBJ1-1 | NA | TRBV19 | CASSKTANTEAFF | TGTGCCAGTAGTAAGACAGCTAACACTGAAGCTTTCTTT
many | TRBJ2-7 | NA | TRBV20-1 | CSASPTSSYEQYF | TGCAGTGCTAGCCCCACTAGTTCCTACGAGCAGTACTTC
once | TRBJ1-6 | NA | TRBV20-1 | CWASQTGDRGSPLHF | TGCTGGGCTAGCCAAACAGGCGATAGGGGGTCACCCCTCCACTTT
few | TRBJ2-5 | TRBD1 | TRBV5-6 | CASRYGTVQETQYF | TGTGCCAGCAGATATGGGACAGTCCAAGAGACCCAGTACTTC
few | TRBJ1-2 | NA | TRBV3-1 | CASSQGTTGYTF | TGTGCCAGCAGCCAGGGGACAACTGGCTACACCTTC
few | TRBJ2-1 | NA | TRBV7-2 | CASSLVDGDEQFF | TGTGCCAGCAGCTTAGTTGATGGCGATGAGCAGTTCTTC
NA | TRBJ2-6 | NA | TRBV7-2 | CASSLDRVGGSGANVLTF | TGTGCCAGCAGCTTAGATCGAGTTGGGGGCTCTGGGGCCAACGTCCTGACTTTC
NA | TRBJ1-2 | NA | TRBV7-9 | CASSLGGQLNYGYTF | TGTGCCAGCAGCTTAGGTGGCCAGCTGAATTATGGCTACACCTTC
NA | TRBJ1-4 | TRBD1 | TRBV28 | CASSGDRSPNEKLFF | TGTGCCAGCAGTGGGGACAGGAGCCCTAATGAAAAACTGTTTTTT
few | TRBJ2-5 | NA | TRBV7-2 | CASSPGEETQYF | TGTGCCAGCAGCCCTGGGGAGGAGACCCAGTACTTC
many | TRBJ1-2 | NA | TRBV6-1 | CASSEIVADSYTF | TGTGCCAGCAGTGAAATAGTGGCCGATAGCTACACCTTC
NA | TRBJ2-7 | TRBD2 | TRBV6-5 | CASSEPSRGWSSGSHEQYF | TGTGCCAGCAGTGAACCTTCGAGGGGGTGGTCTAGCGGGAGCCACGAGCAGTACTTC
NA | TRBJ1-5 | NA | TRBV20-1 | CSARVDQNQPQHF | TGCAGTGCTAGGGTCGACCAGAATCAGCCCCAGCATTTT